This T cell receptor (beta chain) was captured by sequencing in a study of Tregs in tolerant kidney transplant recipients. The wider study: The nonmyeloablative bone marrow transplants came from related graft donors, with transient mixed chimerism.

From germline, CDR1 is KGHSH and CDR2 LQKENI. The CDR3 runs 14 residues. V was cut by 3 bases and J by 3 bases, with 9 bases left in between. The protocol was immunoSEQ multiplex PCR, while the TCRdb copy is restricted to in-frame clones and leaves out a portion. The table records some 71,000 clones, roughly nine tenths of them present only once. Turning to this clone: Its antigen is undetermined.

General study findings and limits: Nucleotide sequences could not be compared across some patients' samples due to primer changes. Few patients were studied, so findings need validation in larger groups.

The origin of this receptor is a human donor who received a combined kidney and bone marrow transplant. The sample in question was CD4+ T cells from blood, obtained before the transplant. V and J are TRBV18 and TRBJ2-4; D gene ambiguous. In DNA, the CDR3 is TGTGCCAGCTCACCCCCTGCGGACAAAAACATTCAGTACTTC. Protein sequence: CASSPPADKNIQYF. Full variable domain (outside the CDR3, taken from reference TRBV18 and TRBJ2-4): NAGVMQNPRHLVRRRGQEARLRCSPMKGHSHVYWYRQLPEEGLKFMVYLQKENIIDESGMPKERFSAEFPKEGPSILRIQQVVRGDSAAYFCASSPPADKNIQYFGAGTRLSVL.